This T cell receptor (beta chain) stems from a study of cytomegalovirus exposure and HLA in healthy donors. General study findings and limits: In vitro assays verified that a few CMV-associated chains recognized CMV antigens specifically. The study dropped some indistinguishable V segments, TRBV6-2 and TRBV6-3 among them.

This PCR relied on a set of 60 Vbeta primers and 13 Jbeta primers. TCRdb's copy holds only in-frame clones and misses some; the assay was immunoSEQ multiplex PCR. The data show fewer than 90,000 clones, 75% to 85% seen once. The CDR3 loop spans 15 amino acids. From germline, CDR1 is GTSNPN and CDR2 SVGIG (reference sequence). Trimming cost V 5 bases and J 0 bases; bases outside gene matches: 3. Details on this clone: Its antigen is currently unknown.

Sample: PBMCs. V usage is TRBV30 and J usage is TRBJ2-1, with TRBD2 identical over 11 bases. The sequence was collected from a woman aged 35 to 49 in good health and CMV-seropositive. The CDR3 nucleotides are TGTGCCTGGGGGACTAGCGGTAGCTCCTACAATGAGCAGTTCTTC. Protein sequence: CAWGTSGSSYNEQFF. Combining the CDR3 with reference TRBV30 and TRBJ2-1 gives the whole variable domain SQTIHQWPATLVQPVGSPLSLECTVEGTSNPNLYWYRQAAGRGLQLLFYSVGIGQISSEVPQNLSASRPQDRQFILSSKKLLLSDSGFYLCAWGTSGSSYNEQFFGPGTRLTVL.